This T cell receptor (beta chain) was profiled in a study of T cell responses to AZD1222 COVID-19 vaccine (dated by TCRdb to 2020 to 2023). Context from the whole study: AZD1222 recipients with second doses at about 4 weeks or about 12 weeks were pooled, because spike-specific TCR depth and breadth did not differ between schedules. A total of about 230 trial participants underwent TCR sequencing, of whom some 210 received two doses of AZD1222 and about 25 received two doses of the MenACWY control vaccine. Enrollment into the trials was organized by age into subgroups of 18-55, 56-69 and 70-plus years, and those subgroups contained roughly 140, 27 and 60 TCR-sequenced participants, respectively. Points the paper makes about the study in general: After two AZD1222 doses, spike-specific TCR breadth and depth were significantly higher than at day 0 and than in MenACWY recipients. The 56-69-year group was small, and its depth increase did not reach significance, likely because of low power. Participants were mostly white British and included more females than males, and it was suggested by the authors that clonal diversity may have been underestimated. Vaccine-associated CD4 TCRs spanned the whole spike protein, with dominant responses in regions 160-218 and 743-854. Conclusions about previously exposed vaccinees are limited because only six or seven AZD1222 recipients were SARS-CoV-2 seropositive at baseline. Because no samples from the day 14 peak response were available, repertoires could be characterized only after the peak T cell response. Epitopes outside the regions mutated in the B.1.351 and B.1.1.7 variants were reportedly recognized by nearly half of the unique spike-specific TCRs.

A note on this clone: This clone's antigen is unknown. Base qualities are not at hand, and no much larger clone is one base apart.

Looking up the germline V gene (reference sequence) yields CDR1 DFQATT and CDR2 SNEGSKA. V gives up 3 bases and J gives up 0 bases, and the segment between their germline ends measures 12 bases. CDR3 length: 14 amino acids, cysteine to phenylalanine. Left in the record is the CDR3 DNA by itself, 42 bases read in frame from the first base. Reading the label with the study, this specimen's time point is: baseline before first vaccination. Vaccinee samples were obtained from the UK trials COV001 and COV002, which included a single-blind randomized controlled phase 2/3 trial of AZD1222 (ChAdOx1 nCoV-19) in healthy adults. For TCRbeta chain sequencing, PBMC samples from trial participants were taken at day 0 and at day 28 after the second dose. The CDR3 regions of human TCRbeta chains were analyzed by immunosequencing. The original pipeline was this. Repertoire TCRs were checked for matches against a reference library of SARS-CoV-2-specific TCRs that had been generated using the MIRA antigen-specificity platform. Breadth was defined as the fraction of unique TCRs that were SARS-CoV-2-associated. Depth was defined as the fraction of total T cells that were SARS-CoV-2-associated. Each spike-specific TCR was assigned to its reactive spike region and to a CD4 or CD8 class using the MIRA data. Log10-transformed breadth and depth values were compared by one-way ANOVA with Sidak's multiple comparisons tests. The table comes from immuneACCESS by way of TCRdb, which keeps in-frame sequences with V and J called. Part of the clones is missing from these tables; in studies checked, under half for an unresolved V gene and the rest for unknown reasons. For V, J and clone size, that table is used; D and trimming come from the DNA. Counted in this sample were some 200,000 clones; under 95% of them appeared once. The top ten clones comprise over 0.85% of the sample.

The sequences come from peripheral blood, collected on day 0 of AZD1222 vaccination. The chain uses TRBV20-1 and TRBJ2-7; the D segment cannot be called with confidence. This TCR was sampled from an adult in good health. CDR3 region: CSASLTTGSYEQYF. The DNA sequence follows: TGCAGTGCTAGTTTGACGACCGGCTCCTACGAGCAGTACTTC.